The rows below give T cell receptor beta chains drawn from one sample of a study of T cell responses to AZD1222 COVID-19 vaccine. Produced via immunoSEQ multiplex PCR; TCRdb's table is partial and in-frame only. This sample has 130,000 or so clones; approximately 94% occur once, and the top ten carry around 7%. The sample here was peripheral blood, taken on day 0 of AZD1222 vaccination. All receptors derive from an adult in good health. Both conserved end residues are part of each CDR3. The D gene is left open where the match is weak. Clone size, where shown, is once, few, many, or a class for clones that have expanded.

cdr3_nt: TGTGCCAGCAGACCGGGACAGGGGGCCTCTGGGGCCAACGTCCTGACTTTC
cdr3_aa: CASRPGQGASGANVLTF
cdr3_length: 17
j_call: TRBJ2-6
v_call: TRBV2
d_call: TRBD1
clone_size: .

cdr3_nt: TGTGCCAGCAGTTACAAGGACCTAAGCAGTGGAAACACCATATATTTT
cdr3_aa: CASSYKDLSSGNTIYF
cdr3_length: 16
j_call: TRBJ1-3
v_call: TRBV6-6
d_call: .
clone_size: .

cdr3_nt: TGTGCCAGCAGTGTTACAGGCACAGATACGCAGTATTTT
cdr3_aa: CASSVTGTDTQYF
cdr3_length: 13
j_call: TRBJ2-3
v_call: TRBV6-4
d_call: .
clone_size: .

cdr3_nt: TGTGCCACCGCTAGCGGGAGTTACACAGATACGCAGTATTTT
cdr3_aa: CATASGSYTDTQYF
cdr3_length: 14
j_call: TRBJ2-3
v_call: TRBV24-1
d_call: TRBD2
clone_size: .

cdr3_nt: TGCGCCAGCAGCCAAGGGACTAGCGCCACAGATACGCAGTATTTT
cdr3_aa: CASSQGTSATDTQYF
cdr3_length: 15
j_call: TRBJ2-3
v_call: TRBV4-3
d_call: TRBD2
clone_size: .

cdr3_nt: TGTGCCAGCTCACCACCACAGAACACTGAAGCTTTCTTT
cdr3_aa: CASSPPQNTEAFF
cdr3_length: 13
j_call: TRBJ1-1
v_call: TRBV18
d_call: .
clone_size: .

cdr3_nt: TGTGCCAGCAGCTTAGGCGCTGGGATTCCTTACGAGCAGTACTTC
cdr3_aa: CASSLGAGIPYEQYF
cdr3_length: 15
j_call: TRBJ2-7
v_call: TRBV5-5
d_call: .
clone_size: .

cdr3_nt: TGTGCCAGCAGCACACAGGGGGCAGGGGGTGAAAAACTGTTTTTT
cdr3_aa: CASSTQGAGGEKLFF
cdr3_length: 15
j_call: TRBJ1-4
v_call: TRBV3-1/TRBV3-2
d_call: TRBD1
clone_size: few

cdr3_nt: TGTGCCAGCAGCTTAGGCGGCGTTAATGAGCAGTTCTTC
cdr3_aa: CASSLGGVNEQFF
cdr3_length: 13
j_call: TRBJ2-1
v_call: TRBV7-9
d_call: .
clone_size: once

cdr3_nt: TGTGCCAGCACTCGGGAAGGGGGCCGCTCTAACTATGGCTACACCTTC
cdr3_aa: CASTREGGRSNYGYTF
cdr3_length: 16
j_call: TRBJ1-2
v_call: TRBV27
d_call: TRBD1
clone_size: .

cdr3_nt: TGCGCCAGCAGACTTGGGTACCAGGGGAGTATTGACAATGAGCAGTTCTTC
cdr3_aa: CASRLGYQGSIDNEQFF
cdr3_length: 17
j_call: TRBJ2-1
v_call: TRBV5-1
d_call: .
clone_size: .

cdr3_nt: TGTGCCAGCAGCGCCGGGACTAGCGGTAAGGGTGAGCAGTTCTTC
cdr3_aa: CASSAGTSGKGEQFF
cdr3_length: 15
j_call: TRBJ2-1
v_call: TRBV27
d_call: TRBD2
clone_size: .

cdr3_nt: TGTGCCACCAGCAGGACTCAGGGGGTCCACACCGGGGAGCTGTTTTTT
cdr3_aa: CATSRTQGVHTGELFF
cdr3_length: 16
j_call: TRBJ2-2
v_call: TRBV15
d_call: TRBD1
clone_size: .

cdr3_nt: TGTGCCAGCAGTCTGCTAGCGGGGACCTACAATGAGCAGTTCTTC
cdr3_aa: CASSLLAGTYNEQFF
cdr3_length: 15
j_call: TRBJ2-1
v_call: TRBV28
d_call: TRBD2
clone_size: .

cdr3_nt: TGTGCCAGCAGCTTTTGGGGGACCGGGGAGCTGTTTTTT
cdr3_aa: CASSFWGTGELFF
cdr3_length: 13
j_call: TRBJ2-2
v_call: TRBV11-3
d_call: .
clone_size: .

cdr3_nt: TGTGCCAGCAGTGTCTCAGGTGGTCAGCCCCAGCATTTT
cdr3_aa: CASSVSGGQPQHF
cdr3_length: 13
j_call: TRBJ1-5
v_call: TRBV6-4
d_call: .
clone_size: .